The 26 T cell receptor beta chains below come from one sample, sequenced in a study of naive and memory T cell subsets. Broader study findings: Possibly reflecting memory cells re-expressing CD45RA, a few larger clonotypes occurred in naive repertoires, especially CD8.

Antigens for these TCRs are unknown. Two oligonucleotides, mixed equimolar, formed the beta constant-region primer covering TRBC1 and TRBC2. Four rounds of PCR amplified the ligated cDNA using nested alpha and beta constant-region primers plus SP2. MiXCR was run by TCRdb on the UMI-ligation and nested PCR reads, yielding one entry per CDR3 protein. The table records approximately 150,000 distinct CDR3 sequences, more than 15% of them present only once. Sequences were obtained from naive CD8+ T cells from blood. These receptors were obtained from a human donor in good health.

This clonotype was found a few times. The chain uses TRBV20-1 and TRBJ2-7; possibly TRBD2 for D (6 bases). The V gene lost 1 base and the J gene lost 4 bases, with 11 bases spanning the gap. CDR1 is DFQATT and CDR2 is SNEGSKA in the germline V gene (reference sequence). This CDR3 has 13 amino acids. DNA for the CDR3: TGCAGTGCTAGAGTCGCTAGCGCTTACGAGCAGTACTTC. Translation: CSARVASAYEQYF.

This clonotype came up a few times. This chain links TRBV20-1 with TRBJ1-2; unclear D gene. The germline CDR1 and CDR2 sequences are DFQATT and SNEGSKA (reference sequence). The V gene lost 2 bases and the J gene lost 0 bases, with 7 bases spanning the gap. The CDR3 has 13 amino acids. This CDR3 reads CSARPLTNYGYTF. The CDR3 coding sequence is TGCAGTGCTAGACCTCTTACTAACTATGGCTACACCTTC.

The chain recombines TRBV6-5 with TRBJ2-3; TRBD1 matches at 8 bases. CDR1 and CDR2 from the germline V gene are MNHEY and SVGAGI. Germline trimming cut 6 bases from V and 5 bases from J; bases unmatched to any gene: 4. The CDR3 is 13 residues long. In nucleotides, the CDR3 is TGTGCCAGCAGGCGTACAGGGGGAGATACGCAGTATTTT. It codes for CASRRTGGDTQYF.

This clonotype was counted ten times or more. The chain links TRBV12-3 or TRBV12-4 to TRBJ2-3; the D is unclear. The CDR3 covers 11 residues. V was shortened by 3 bases and J by 4 bases, with 2 bases between the two germline ends. CDR3: CASSLADTQYF. Here the CDR3 DNA reads TGTGCCAGCAGTTTGGCAGATACGCAGTATTTT.

This clonotype was seen many times. The gene calls are TRBV27 and TRBJ2-7; D uncertain. Germline lookup yields CDR1 MNHEY and CDR2 SMNVEV (reference sequence). Trimming took off 0 bases at V and 5 bases at J, with 11 bases between the two ends. This CDR3 spans 14 amino acids. CDR3 sequence reads: CASSLSAHWDEQYF. The CDR3 region has the DNA TGTGCCAGCAGTTTATCCGCCCATTGGGACGAGCAGTACTTC.

V is TRBV28 and J is TRBJ2-7; tentatively, D is TRBD2 (6 bases). V was trimmed by 2 bases and J by 1 base, leaving 12 bases between them. The germline gives CDR1 MDHEN, CDR2 SYDVKM. The CDR3 is 15 amino acids. The CDR3: CASSLMGGGSYEQYF. Written as DNA, the CDR3 is TGTGCCAGCAGTTTAATGGGGGGTGGTTCCTACGAGCAGTACTTC.

J is TRBJ2-1 and V is TRBV5-1, with D uncertain. CDR1 is SGHRS, CDR2 YFSETQ, per germline. The ends were cut back, 0 bases at V and 4 bases at J, with 8 bases in the middle. The CDR3 runs 14 residues. CDR3 in DNA: TGCGCCAGCAGCTTGGCTTCCAGTTACAATGAGCAGTTCTTC. It yields the protein CASSLASSYNEQFF.

The gene calls are TRBV6-1 and TRBJ1-1; unclear D gene. Germline-derived CDR1 and CDR2 are MNHNS and SASEGT. The CDR3 length is 15 residues. The ends were cut back, 0 bases at V and 2 bases at J, with 10 bases in the middle. The CDR3 reads CASSEAYYRNTEAFF. As DNA, the CDR3 is TGTGCCAGCAGTGAAGCGTACTACCGCAACACTGAAGCTTTCTTT.

The chain carries TRBV4-3 and TRBJ1-5; 9 positions match TRBD1. Trimming at V came to 0 bases and at J to 7 bases, leaving 7 bases not matched to a gene. CDR1 LGHNA and CDR2 YSLEER come from the germline V gene. CDR3 length equals 16 residues. CDR3 region: CASSQDWGQGGQPQHF. The CDR3 coding sequence is TGCGCCAGCAGCCAAGATTGGGGACAGGGCGGGCAGCCCCAGCATTTT.

This clonotype was counted between two and nine times. The rearrangement joins TRBV7-9 to TRBJ2-1; 11 nucleotides line up with TRBD2. Germline values: CDR1 SEHNR, CDR2 FQNEAQ (reference sequence). The CDR3 has 15 amino acids. V trimming: 5 bases; J trimming: 4 bases; junction bases outside the gene matches: 4. The chain's CDR3 is CASSQTSGVYNEQFF. CDR3 nucleotides: TGTGCCAGCAGCCAGACTAGCGGGGTTTACAATGAGCAGTTCTTC. Full variable domain (outside the CDR3, taken from reference TRBV7-9 and TRBJ2-1): DTGVSQNPRHKITKRGQNVTFRCDPISEHNRLYWYRQTLGQGPEFLTYFQNEAQLEKSRLLSDRFSAERPKGSFSTLEIQRTEQGDSAMYLCASSQTSGVYNEQFFGPGTRLTVL.

In this sample, this clonotype turned up once. The gene calls are TRBV7-9 and TRBJ1-2; no firm D call. Between the trimmed V and J ends, which lost 3 bases and 6 bases, there was a span of 11 bases. Germline lookup yields CDR1 SEHNR and CDR2 FQNEAQ (reference sequence). The CDR3 length is 13 residues. The CDR3 spells CASSFKVNDGYTF. The CDR3 nucleotides read TGTGCCAGCAGCTTTAAAGTGAACGATGGCTACACCTTC.

Points on this clonotype: A read error is possible here, since a much larger clone lies one base away. Without the conserved terminal phenylalanine or tryptophan, this CDR3 likely stems from a read error. The CDR3 nucleotides are TGTGCCAGCAGTTTAATTGGGAACACTGAAGCTTTCCTT. It encodes CASSLIGNTEAFL. V gene TRBV12-3 or TRBV12-4 combines with J gene TRBJ1-1; no reliable D call. The CDR3 loop spans 13 amino acids. V was clipped by 2 bases and J by 1 base, with 5 bases between them.

Points on this clonotype: An end of the junction differs from the germline gene, which may be a read error. CDR3 sequence reads: CASRQDIGSGNTIYF. CDR3 in DNA: TGCGCCAGCAGACAAGATATCGGCTCTGGAAACACCATATATTTT. This rearrangement joins TRBV4-1 to TRBJ1-3; D call uncertain. The germline V gene has CDR1 MGHRA and CDR2 YSYEKL. The CDR3 has 15 amino acids.

This clonotype appeared a few times. The rearrangement uses TRBV28 and TRBJ1-5; D uncertain. Germline V gene sequence: CDR1 MDHEN, CDR2 SYDVKM. The length of the CDR3 is 15 residues. V was cut by 9 bases and J by 6 bases, with 21 bases left in between. CDR3 nucleotides: TGTGCCAGTTCGTCGGTTGGCATTTCAGGTCAGCCCCAGCATTTT. Amino acids: CASSSVGISGQPQHF.

The chain combines TRBV12-3 or TRBV12-4 with TRBJ2-7, with 7 bases fitting TRBD2. The V segment lost 8 bases and the J segment 3 bases; nucleotides outside the gene matches: 7. The CDR3 length is 13 residues. The CDR3, as DNA: TGTGCCAGCGCGGGAGCCAACCTCTACGAGCAGTACTTC. It encodes CASAGANLYEQYF.

This clonotype was observed a few times. V and J are TRBV24-1 and TRBJ1-1; no clear D gene. Germline V gives CDR1 KGHDR, CDR2 SFDVKD. The V end was cut by 7 bases, the J end by 3 bases, with 14 bases between. The length of the CDR3 is 14 residues. Here the CDR3 DNA reads TGTGCCACCAGGGGAGGGATTTCCCACACTGAAGCTTTCTTT. This gives the protein CATRGGISHTEAFF.

The chain recombines TRBV11-3 with TRBJ2-1, with 8 bases identical to TRBD2. V shed 4 bases and J 6 bases; nucleotides not matched to a gene: 8. In germline, CDR1 is SGHNT, CDR2 YENEEA. The CDR3 length is 15 residues. The CDR3 nucleotides read TGTGCCAGCAGCTCGGGGGCGGGAGGACGCAATGAGCAGTTCTTC. This encodes CASSSGAGGRNEQFF.

This clonotype was observed a handful of times. The chain has TRBV18 and TRBJ1-5; no definite D call. The CDR3 has 14 residues. Per germline, CDR1 KGHSH and CDR2 LQKENI. V was clipped by 2 bases and J by 2 bases, with 7 bases between them. As DNA, the CDR3 is TGTGCCAGCTCACCATCGGCGGGCAATCAGCCCCAGCATTTT. This encodes CASSPSAGNQPQHF.

This sequence joins TRBV7-7 and TRBJ2-5; 13 nucleotides align to TRBD2. With V trimmed by 2 bases and J by 5 bases, 5 bases remained unmatched. Per germline, CDR1 SSHAT and CDR2 FNYEAQ (reference sequence). This CDR3 is 16 amino acids long. CDR3: CASSLRTSGRKETQYF. Here the CDR3 DNA reads TGTGCCAGCAGCTTACGGACTAGCGGGAGAAAGGAGACCCAGTACTTC.

The rearrangement uses TRBV7-8 and TRBJ2-1; D is possibly TRBD2 (6 bases). The CDR3 loop spans 13 amino acids. Germline V lookup: CDR1 SGHVS, CDR2 FQNEAQ. Trimming stripped 6 bases from V and 10 bases from J, with 16 bases between. This chain's CDR3 is CASRAAGWDEQFF. DNA for the CDR3: TGTGCCAGCAGGGCGGCGGGATGGGACGAGCAGTTCTTC.

This sequence joins TRBV28 and TRBJ2-7, with 8 bases that match TRBD1. Germline assignment: CDR1 MDHEN and CDR2 SYDVKM. The ends lost 4 bases at V and 5 bases at J; junction bases unmatched: 7. The CDR3 runs to 14 residues. The CDR3 DNA follows: TGTGCCAGCAGTTACCCGGGACAGGCTAACGAGCAGTACTTC. This codes for CASSYPGQANEQYF. The full variable domain, completed using reference TRBV28 and TRBJ2-7, is DVKVTQSSRYLVKRTGEKVFLECVQDMDHENMFWYRQDPGLGLRLIYFSYDVKMKEKGDIPEGYSVSREKKERFSLILESASTNQTSMYLCASSYPGQANEQYFGPGTRLTVT.

This chain connects TRBV27 to TRBJ2-3; 8 bases are a match to TRBD1. Trimming removed 5 bases from V and 6 bases from J; junction bases left unmatched: 13. The CDR3 loop spans 16 amino acids. The germline CDR1 and CDR2 sequences are MNHEY and SMNVEV (reference sequence). CDR3 nucleotide sequence: TGTGCCAGCAGTCTCCCATCTGACAGGGGACCGGATACGCAGTATTTT. Amino acid sequence: CASSLPSDRGPDTQYF.

The table lists this clonotype with a few counts. The chain uses TRBV14 and TRBJ2-1; the D gene is possibly TRBD2 (6 bases). The CDR3 runs to 16 residues. Trimming removed 0 bases from V and 12 bases from J, with 21 bases in between. The germline V gene encodes CDR1 SGHDN and CDR2 FVKESK. CDR3 coding DNA: TGTGCCAGCAGCCAAGACGGAGGGAGAAACCTCGTAGGGCAGTTCTTC. Its translation is CASSQDGGRNLVGQFF.

V gene TRBV12-3 or TRBV12-4 combines with J gene TRBJ2-1; maybe TRBD2 (6 bases). V dropped 6 bases and J dropped 10 bases, with 13 bases sitting between them. The CDR3 is 12 amino acids. This CDR3 reads CASSRGLLEQFF. The CDR3 DNA sequence: TGTGCCAGCAGCCGGGGACTTTTGGAGCAGTTCTTC.

There are many counts of this clonotype. This rearrangement joins TRBV10-3 to TRBJ2-5; the D is unclear. The CDR3 is made up of 11 amino acids. CDR1 is ENHRY and CDR2 is SYGVKD in the germline V gene. Between the trimmed V and J ends, which lost 2 bases and 5 bases, there was a span of 3 bases. The DNA for the CDR3 is TGTGCCATCAGTGAGGGGGAGACCCAGTACTTC. Protein product: CAISEGETQYF.

V and J are TRBV20-1 and TRBJ2-7, with TRBD2 matching 8 bases. CDR1 is DFQATT and CDR2 is SNEGSKA in the germline V gene (reference sequence). The CDR3 covers 12 residues. The ends lost 2 bases at V and 3 bases at J; junction bases unmatched: 0. CDR3 in amino acids: CSARRGGYEQYF. DNA for the CDR3: TGCAGTGCTAGACGGGGGGGCTACGAGCAGTACTTC.